This T cell receptor (beta chain) was captured in a study of CD8+ T cells in alopecia areata. Comment on this clone: The antigen is undetermined.

The sequencing template was cDNA reverse transcribed from extracted RNA. Clones were sequenced by immunoSEQ multiplex PCR, and TCRdb holds only the in-frame ones, with some missing. The sample yields around 140,000 clones, more than 85% seen once. Germline values: CDR1 SQVTM, CDR2 ANQGSEA. With 6 bases clipped from V and 8 bases from J, the junction kept 8 bases outside the gene matches. This CDR3 is 14 amino acids long. The treatment here: oral pan-JAK inhibitor, 5-10 mg twice daily. From alopecia areata patients, lesional scalp punch biopsies and peripheral blood were collected. General observations from the study: Both scalp clonality and the expanded CD8+ clones among the top 100 showed a significant decrease with tofacitinib. Mice showed TCR sharing more clearly than patients did, possibly owing to HLA.

This receptor was obtained from a human donor with alopecia areata. This chain uses TRBV29-1 with TRBJ2-1; 12 positions agree with TRBD2. The specimen comprised CD8+ T cells sorted from blood, sampled at week 4, from a patient treated with tofacitinib. CDR3 in amino acids: CSVYGTSGWDEQFF. The CDR3 coding sequence is TGCAGCGTGTACGGGACTAGCGGGTGGGATGAGCAGTTCTTC.